This is a list of T cell receptor beta chains from one sample in a study of shared clonotypes between healthy human individuals. The protocol was immunoSEQ multiplex PCR, while the TCRdb copy is restricted to in-frame clones and leaves out a portion. The sample carries 1,500,000 or so clones, around 97% recorded once. Sequenced: naive CD4+ T cells sorted from blood. These receptors all come from a man younger than 40 in good health. CDR3s include the opening cysteine and the closing phenylalanine or tryptophan. D genes are given only for firm matches. A clone size is listed for some rows: how often the clone was seen (once, few, many), or a class if it is expanded.

J gene	V gene	clone size	D gene	CDR3 protein	CDR3 DNA
TRBJ2-1	TRBV11-1	-	TRBD2	CASSPPSGMNSYNEQFF	TGTGCCAGCAGCCCACCTAGCGGGATGAACTCCTACAATGAGCAGTTCTTC
TRBJ2-7	TRBV29-1	-	-	CSVLTVYEQYF	TGCAGCGTATTGACAGTTTACGAGCAGTACTTC
TRBJ2-7	TRBV6-1	-	TRBD2	CASRRTSRQYF	TGTGCCAGCAGACGGACTAGTCGGCAGTACTTC
TRBJ2-3	TRBV7-9	once	-	CASSLGAESTDTQYF	TGTGCCAGCAGCTTAGGAGCGGAAAGCACAGATACGCAGTATTTT
TRBJ1-3	TRBV7-9	-	-	CASSLALKGSGNTIYF	TGTGCCAGCAGCTTAGCGCTCAAAGGGAGCGGAAACACCATATATTTT
TRBJ2-1	TRBV7-7	once	-	CASSLAGSASSYNEQFF	TGTGCTAGCAGCTTAGCAGGGAGCGCTAGCTCCTACAATGAGCAGTTCTTC
TRBJ2-4	TRBV18	-	TRBD2	CASSTRASGSTLAKNIQYF	TGTGCCAGCTCCACGCGGGCTAGCGGGTCAACCCTAGCCAAAAACATTCAGTACTTC
TRBJ2-1	TRBV6-1	-	-	CASSASTWVSYNEQFF	TGTGCCAGCAGTGCATCGACATGGGTCTCCTACAATGAGCAGTTCTTC
TRBJ2-2	TRBV7-2	-	TRBD1	CASSTGQGAGIGELFF	TGTGCCAGCAGCACGGGACAGGGGGCGGGCATCGGGGAGCTGTTTTTT
TRBJ1-2	TRBV30	-	-	CAWSVISSPNYGYTF	TGTGCCTGGAGTGTAATTAGCAGCCCTAACTATGGCTACACCTTC
TRBJ1-1	TRBV11-2	-	TRBD1	CASSLLPGQGRAFF	TGTGCCAGCAGCCTCCTTCCGGGACAGGGGAGAGCTTTCTTT
TRBJ1-1	TRBV2	-	-	CASTPDGMNTEAFF	TGTGCCAGCACCCCGGACGGGATGAACACTGAAGCTTTCTTT
TRBJ2-1	TRBV6-5	-	TRBD2	CASSAGTRPSEQFF	TGTGCCAGCAGTGCCGGGACTAGACCTTCCGAGCAGTTCTTC
TRBJ2-3	TRBV5-5	-	TRBD2	CASSVRLAGISDTQYF	TGTGCCAGCAGCGTCCGACTAGCGGGGATATCAGATACGCAGTATTTT
TRBJ1-5	TRBV7-8	-	TRBD1	CASSPRTGGLDQPQHF	TGTGCCAGCAGCCCCCGGACAGGGGGCTTGGATCAGCCCCAGCATTTT
TRBJ2-7	TRBV6-1	-	-	CASSEMTGNYYEQYF	TGTGCCAGCAGTGAAATGACAGGCAACTACTACGAGCAGTACTTC
TRBJ1-2	TRBV5-6	-	-	CASSFGRRGGYTF	TGTGCCAGCAGCTTTGGGCGGAGGGGTGGCTACACCTTC
TRBJ2-2	TRBV11-3	once	TRBD2	CASSLGLAGVGELFF	TGTGCCAGCAGCTTAGGACTAGCGGGCGTTGGGGAGCTGTTTTTT
TRBJ2-5	TRBV4-1	-	TRBD1	CASSQHALGQVQETQYF	TGCGCCAGCAGCCAACATGCCTTGGGACAGGTCCAAGAGACCCAGTACTTC
TRBJ2-2	TRBV18	-	TRBD2	CASSPPRLAGVRTGELFF	TGTGCCAGCTCACCACCCCGACTAGCGGGAGTTCGGACCGGGGAGCTGTTTTTT
TRBJ1-1	TRBV6-5	-	TRBD1	CASRHSGTVNTEAFF	TGTGCCAGCAGGCACTCCGGGACAGTTAACACTGAAGCTTTCTTT
TRBJ2-1	TRBV7-6	-	-	CAPLLLAGHYNEQFF	TGTGCCCCCCTCCTTCTGGCGGGCCACTACAATGAGCAGTTCTTC
TRBJ1-2	TRBV7-9	-	TRBD1	CASSLTGDDYGYTF	TGTGCCAGCAGCTTAACAGGGGATGACTATGGCTACACCTTC
TRBJ1-1	TRBV7-8	once	-	CASTRGRPEAFF	TGTGCCAGCACCAGGGGTCGTCCTGAAGCTTTCTTT
TRBJ2-2	TRBV7-3	-	-	CASSVIGTNTGELFF	TGTGCCAGCAGCGTTATCGGGACGAACACCGGGGAGCTGTTTTTT
TRBJ2-7	TRBV21-1	-	-	CASSKGRLTSGVYEQYF	TGTGCCAGCAGCAAAGGACGGTTGACTAGCGGGGTATACGAGCAGTACTTC
TRBJ2-7	TRBV6-4	once	TRBD1	CARTQGAYEQYF	TGTGCCAGGACACAGGGGGCGTACGAGCAGTACTTC
TRBJ1-1	TRBV4-3	once	-	CASSQGGWTKNTEAFF	TGCGCCAGCAGCCAAGGGGGGTGGACTAAGAACACTGAAGCTTTCTTT
TRBJ1-3	TRBV28	-	TRBD1	CASSPGGGNTIYF	TGTGCCAGCAGCCCAGGGGGTGGAAACACCATATATTTT
TRBJ2-2	TRBV19	-	-	CASSTRGSSRTGELFF	TGTGCCAGTAGTACCCGGGGCAGCTCTCGGACCGGGGAGCTGTTTTTT
TRBJ1-1	TRBV29-1	-	-	CSVGPLWDTEAFF	TGCAGCGTTGGGCCCCTTTGGGACACTGAAGCTTTCTTT
TRBJ2-1	TRBV7-3	-	TRBD2	CASRGTSESYNEQFF	TGTGCCAGCCGGGGGACTAGCGAGAGCTACAATGAGCAGTTCTTC
TRBJ2-7	TRBV14	-	TRBD2	CASSQGLAVQTSEQYF	TGTGCCAGCAGCCAAGGACTAGCGGTACAAACATCCGAGCAGTACTTC
TRBJ2-7	TRBV28	-	TRBD2	CASSPGGGEQYF	TGTGCCAGCAGCCCGGGGGGGGGCGAGCAGTACTTC
TRBJ2-1	TRBV2	-	-	CASSEGGPKGFF	TGTGCCAGCAGTGAAGGCGGGCCGAAAGGGTTCTTC
TRBJ2-1	TRBV6-6	-	-	CASSWETTYNEQFF	TGTGCCAGCAGTTGGGAAACGACTTACAATGAGCAGTTCTTC
TRBJ2-7	TRBV28	-	-	CASMSRDRWEQYF	TGTGCCAGCATGTCCAGGGACCGATGGGAGCAGTACTTC
TRBJ2-1	TRBV9	-	TRBD2	CASSGGTSGNAISYNEQFF	TGTGCCAGCAGCGGGGGGACTAGCGGGAACGCAATCTCCTACAATGAGCAGTTCTTC
TRBJ2-3	TRBV28	-	-	CASRPNRRGSTDTQYF	TGTGCCAGCAGACCTAACAGGCGTGGCTCCACAGATACGCAGTATTTT
TRBJ2-7	TRBV25-1	-	-	CASSEWRVHEQYF	TGTGCCAGCAGTGAGTGGAGGGTTCACGAGCAGTACTTC